This is a list of T cell receptor beta chains from one sample in a study of T-cell memory formation after mild COVID-19. MiXCR was run by TCRdb on the 5' RACE reads, yielding one entry per CDR3 protein. The sample carries about 350,000 distinct CDR3 sequences, approximately 13% recorded once. Sequencing was done on a sample of PBMCs or a T cell subset sorted from them (not recorded which). These receptor sequences come from a man aged 18 to 29 who had mild COVID-19 (a few samples of this study predate the infection). Cell type and time point are not known. CDR3s include the opening cysteine and the closing phenylalanine or tryptophan. A D gene is named only where the DNA matches it firmly. Rows may omit the clone size; those that give it use once, few, many or a size class.

v_gene: TRBV5-1
abundance: -
j_gene: TRBJ2-5
d_gene: -
CDR3aa: CASSSGPETQYF
CDR3nt: TGCGCCAGCAGCTCCGGGCCAGAGACCCAGTACTTC

v_gene: TRBV20-1
abundance: few
j_gene: TRBJ1-1
d_gene: -
CDR3aa: CSAMTGRGNTEAFF
CDR3nt: TGCAGTGCTATGACGGGCAGGGGGAACACTGAAGCTTTCTTT

v_gene: TRBV9
abundance: many
j_gene: TRBJ2-3
d_gene: -
CDR3aa: CASSADRNTDTQYF
CDR3nt: TGTGCCAGCAGCGCGGACAGAAACACAGATACGCAGTATTTT

v_gene: TRBV5-1
abundance: -
j_gene: TRBJ2-1
d_gene: TRBD1
CDR3aa: CASSLVGQGLNEQFF
CDR3nt: TGCGCCAGCAGCTTGGTAGGACAGGGGCTCAATGAGCAGTTCTTC

v_gene: TRBV9
abundance: -
j_gene: TRBJ1-3
d_gene: -
CDR3aa: CASSVGQGHGNTIYF
CDR3nt: TGTGCCAGCAGCGTCGGCCAGGGCCACGGAAACACCATATATTTT

v_gene: TRBV7-6
abundance: -
j_gene: TRBJ1-2
d_gene: -
CDR3aa: CASSPSGGSYGYTF
CDR3nt: TGTGCCAGCAGCCCGTCTGGCGGGAGCTATGGCTACACCTTC

v_gene: TRBV4-2
abundance: few
j_gene: TRBJ2-3
d_gene: -
CDR3aa: CASSQVSVGGTDTQYF
CDR3nt: TGTGCCAGCAGCCAAGTCTCGGTCGGGGGCACAGATACGCAGTATTTT

v_gene: TRBV4-3
abundance: few
j_gene: TRBJ1-5
d_gene: -
CDR3aa: CASSQGHSVPGNQPQHF
CDR3nt: TGCGCCAGCAGCCAAGGGCACAGCGTCCCCGGCAATCAGCCCCAGCATTTT

v_gene: TRBV6-2/TRBV6-3
abundance: -
j_gene: TRBJ1-1
d_gene: -
CDR3aa: CASIDRWMNTEAFF
CDR3nt: TGTGCCAGCATAGACAGGTGGATGAACACTGAAGCTTTCTTT

v_gene: TRBV9
abundance: few
j_gene: TRBJ2-3
d_gene: TRBD1
CDR3aa: CASSVVGTGGKDTQYF
CDR3nt: TGTGCCAGCAGCGTAGTCGGGACAGGGGGAAAGGATACGCAGTATTTT

v_gene: TRBV7-2
abundance: many
j_gene: TRBJ2-4
d_gene: -
CDR3aa: CASSGEETGWDIQYF
CDR3nt: TGTGCCAGCAGCGGGGAGGAGACAGGGTGGGACATTCAGTACTTC

v_gene: TRBV7-2
abundance: -
j_gene: TRBJ1-1
d_gene: -
CDR3aa: CASSLERTVPEAFF
CDR3nt: TGTGCCAGCAGCTTAGAGAGGACAGTTCCTGAAGCTTTCTTT

v_gene: TRBV7-2
abundance: few
j_gene: TRBJ2-2
d_gene: TRBD1
CDR3aa: CASSRRQGSTGELFF
CDR3nt: TGTGCCAGCAGCCGTCGACAGGGTAGCACCGGGGAGCTGTTTTTT

v_gene: TRBV6-2/TRBV6-3
abundance: -
j_gene: TRBJ2-2
d_gene: TRBD1
CDR3aa: CASSYSFTIDRGRLGWTGELFF
CDR3nt: TGTGCCAGCAGTTACTCGTTCACTATAGACAGGGGACGATTGGGATGGACCGGGGAGCTGTTTTTT

v_gene: TRBV13
abundance: -
j_gene: TRBJ1-6
d_gene: -
CDR3aa: CASSLGIWTPLHF
CDR3nt: TGTGCCAGCAGCTTAGGGATCTGGACACCCCTCCACTTT

v_gene: TRBV6-2/TRBV6-3
abundance: -
j_gene: TRBJ1-1
d_gene: -
CDR3aa: CASSRTYGVNTEAFF
CDR3nt: TGTGCCAGCAGTCGAACTTATGGGGTGAACACTGAAGCTTTCTTT

v_gene: TRBV7-2
abundance: -
j_gene: TRBJ2-3
d_gene: TRBD1
CDR3aa: CASSFAGTGGTDTQYF
CDR3nt: TGTGCCAGCAGCTTTGCCGGGACAGGGGGCACAGATACGCAGTATTTT

v_gene: TRBV5-5
abundance: few
j_gene: TRBJ2-7
d_gene: -
CDR3aa: CASSFISRYEQYF
CDR3nt: TGTGCCAGCAGCTTTATCTCGAGGTACGAGCAGTACTTC

v_gene: TRBV6-2/TRBV6-3
abundance: -
j_gene: TRBJ1-5
d_gene: -
CDR3aa: CASTEHRYQPQHF
CDR3nt: TGTGCCAGCACCGAACACCGTTATCAGCCCCAGCATTTT

v_gene: TRBV15
abundance: many
j_gene: TRBJ2-3
d_gene: -
CDR3aa: CATSRDIARPPQYF
CDR3nt: TGTGCCACCAGCAGAGATATTGCCAGGCCCCCGCAGTATTTT

v_gene: TRBV7-2
abundance: many
j_gene: TRBJ2-7
d_gene: TRBD1
CDR3aa: CASSLVAGQGTYEQYF
CDR3nt: TGTGCCAGCAGCTTAGTTGCGGGACAGGGGACTTACGAGCAGTACTTC

v_gene: TRBV7-8
abundance: few
j_gene: TRBJ1-1
d_gene: TRBD1
CDR3aa: CASSSYMGQGAEAFF
CDR3nt: TGTGCCAGCAGCTCGTACATGGGACAGGGCGCTGAAGCTTTCTTT

v_gene: TRBV6-5
abundance: -
j_gene: TRBJ2-3
d_gene: -
CDR3aa: CASSYSRVSGTSTDTQYF
CDR3nt: TGTGCCAGCAGTTACTCGAGGGTATCCGGGACTAGCACAGATACGCAGTATTTT

v_gene: TRBV6-5
abundance: -
j_gene: TRBJ1-2
d_gene: -
CDR3aa: CASSYSSFHNYGYTF
CDR3nt: TGTGCCAGCAGTTACTCCTCTTTCCATAACTATGGCTACACCTTC

v_gene: TRBV5-1
abundance: many
j_gene: TRBJ2-7
d_gene: TRBD1
CDR3aa: CASSFSQGAFYEQYF
CDR3nt: TGCGCCAGCAGCTTTTCCCAGGGGGCATTCTACGAGCAGTACTTC

v_gene: TRBV10-3
abundance: -
j_gene: TRBJ1-1
d_gene: -
CDR3aa: CAIRGTIKGQNTEAFF
CDR3nt: TGTGCCATCAGAGGGACCATAAAGGGGCAGAACACTGAAGCTTTCTTT

v_gene: TRBV20-1
abundance: few
j_gene: TRBJ2-3
d_gene: TRBD2
CDR3aa: CSARARGGYGTDTQYF
CDR3nt: TGCAGTGCTAGGGCTCGGGGGGGGTATGGCACAGATACGCAGTATTTT

v_gene: TRBV10-3
abundance: -
j_gene: TRBJ2-7
d_gene: -
CDR3aa: CAISQGGSYEQYF
CDR3nt: TGTGCCATCAGTCAGGGGGGCTCCTACGAGCAGTACTTC

v_gene: TRBV5-1
abundance: -
j_gene: TRBJ1-1
d_gene: -
CDR3aa: CASSLATGRSAEAFF
CDR3nt: TGCGCCAGCAGCTTGGCCACAGGACGTAGCGCTGAAGCTTTCTTT

v_gene: TRBV7-2
abundance: many
j_gene: TRBJ2-5
d_gene: -
CDR3aa: CASSLLEGETQYF
CDR3nt: TGTGCCAGCAGCCTCTTAGAAGGAGAGACCCAGTACTTC

v_gene: TRBV4-1
abundance: -
j_gene: TRBJ1-2
d_gene: -
CDR3aa: CASSQVVLLYGYTF
CDR3nt: TGCGCCAGCAGCCAAGTAGTTCTCCTCTATGGCTACACCTTC

v_gene: TRBV7-2
abundance: once
j_gene: TRBJ2-1
d_gene: TRBD1
CDR3aa: CAIEGQALDEQFF
CDR3nt: TGTGCCATCGAGGGACAGGCTTTGGATGAGCAGTTCTTC

v_gene: TRBV3-1
abundance: -
j_gene: TRBJ2-1
d_gene: TRBD1
CDR3aa: CASSQSSGTGAPGYEQFF
CDR3nt: TGTGCCAGCAGCCAAAGCTCGGGGACAGGGGCCCCCGGGTATGAGCAGTTCTTC

v_gene: TRBV4-1
abundance: -
j_gene: TRBJ2-1
d_gene: TRBD2
CDR3aa: CASSHNPTSGSYNEQFF
CDR3nt: TGCGCCAGCAGCCACAACCCGACTAGCGGGTCCTACAATGAGCAGTTCTTC

v_gene: TRBV12-3/TRBV12-4
abundance: many
j_gene: TRBJ2-2
d_gene: TRBD2
CDR3aa: CASSLYQRGSGELFF
CDR3nt: TGTGCCAGCAGTCTATACCAGCGGGGGAGCGGGGAGCTGTTTTTT

v_gene: TRBV7-2
abundance: few
j_gene: TRBJ2-5
d_gene: TRBD1
CDR3aa: CASSTGQGETQYF
CDR3nt: TGTGCCAGCAGTACGGGACAGGGGGAGACCCAGTACTTC

v_gene: TRBV5-6
abundance: -
j_gene: TRBJ1-4
d_gene: -
CDR3aa: CASSSTTRLNEKLFF
CDR3nt: TGTGCCAGCAGCTCTACTACCCGACTTAATGAAAAACTGTTTTTT

v_gene: TRBV9
abundance: -
j_gene: TRBJ2-5
d_gene: TRBD2
CDR3aa: CASSALAGGRETQYF
CDR3nt: TGTGCCAGCAGCGCCCTAGCGGGGGGTAGAGAGACCCAGTACTTC

v_gene: TRBV12-5
abundance: -
j_gene: TRBJ2-3
d_gene: -
CDR3aa: CASGLDLGGLDTQYF
CDR3nt: TGTGCTAGTGGTTTGGACCTGGGGGGTTTGGACACGCAGTATTTT

v_gene: TRBV4-1
abundance: few
j_gene: TRBJ2-3
d_gene: -
CDR3aa: CASSQRDRLSTDTQYF
CDR3nt: TGCGCCAGCAGCCAGAGAGACAGGCTTAGCACAGATACGCAGTATTTT

v_gene: TRBV12-3/TRBV12-4
abundance: -
j_gene: TRBJ2-7
d_gene: -
CDR3aa: CASSLDSSGEQYF
CDR3nt: TGTGCCAGCAGTTTAGACAGCTCGGGCGAGCAGTACTTC

v_gene: TRBV5-1
abundance: few
j_gene: TRBJ2-7
d_gene: -
CDR3aa: CASSFGRGRGNEQYF
CDR3nt: TGCGCCAGCAGCTTTGGTCGGGGGCGAGGAAACGAGCAGTACTTC

v_gene: TRBV28
abundance: -
j_gene: TRBJ1-1
d_gene: TRBD1
CDR3aa: CASKLGTGSSTEAFF
CDR3nt: TGTGCCAGCAAACTAGGGACAGGGTCGAGCACTGAAGCTTTCTTT

v_gene: TRBV18
abundance: -
j_gene: TRBJ1-2
d_gene: -
CDR3aa: CASSPNRDGVYGYTF
CDR3nt: TGTGCCAGCTCACCAAACAGGGACGGAGTCTATGGCTACACCTTC

v_gene: TRBV6-2/TRBV6-3
abundance: -
j_gene: TRBJ1-5
d_gene: -
CDR3aa: CASSGPMNQPQHF
CDR3nt: TGTGCCAGCTCAGGGCCGATGAATCAGCCCCAGCATTTT

v_gene: TRBV5-1
abundance: many
j_gene: TRBJ2-2
d_gene: TRBD1
CDR3aa: CASSLQGASGELFF
CDR3nt: TGCGCCAGCAGCTTGCAGGGGGCTTCCGGGGAGCTGTTTTTT

v_gene: TRBV7-2
abundance: -
j_gene: TRBJ1-1
d_gene: -
CDR3aa: CASRPPGTPQAFF
CDR3nt: TGTGCCAGCAGACCACCCGGGACTCCCCAAGCTTTCTTT

v_gene: TRBV3-1
abundance: few
j_gene: TRBJ2-4
d_gene: -
CDR3aa: CASSIRTVAKNIQYF
CDR3nt: TGTGCCAGCAGCATAAGGACGGTAGCCAAAAACATTCAGTACTTC

v_gene: TRBV7-2
abundance: many
j_gene: TRBJ2-3
d_gene: -
CDR3aa: CASSFAPGRLSDTQYF
CDR3nt: TGTGCCAGCAGCTTCGCTCCGGGACGATTATCGGATACGCAGTATTTT

v_gene: TRBV12-3/TRBV12-4
abundance: -
j_gene: TRBJ2-2
d_gene: -
CDR3aa: CASSGILTPRLTGELFF
CDR3nt: TGTGCCAGCAGCGGAATCTTGACCCCAAGACTAACCGGGGAGCTGTTTTTT

v_gene: TRBV15
abundance: few
j_gene: TRBJ2-5
d_gene: -
CDR3aa: CATSRDRALGETQYF
CDR3nt: TGTGCCACCAGCAGAGATCGGGCCTTGGGGGAGACCCAGTACTTC

v_gene: TRBV3-1
abundance: many
j_gene: TRBJ2-1
d_gene: -
CDR3aa: CASSQDGPSEQFF
CDR3nt: TGTGCCAGCAGCCAAGATGGCCCTAGTGAGCAGTTCTTC

v_gene: TRBV5-1
abundance: -
j_gene: TRBJ1-4
d_gene: -
CDR3aa: CASSRGGEEKLFF
CDR3nt: TGCGCCAGCAGCCGGGGGGGAGAAGAAAAACTGTTTTTT

v_gene: TRBV24-1
abundance: few
j_gene: TRBJ1-1
d_gene: -
CDR3aa: CATSGLGGEAFF
CDR3nt: TGTGCCACCAGTGGGCTGGGGGGCGAAGCTTTCTTT

v_gene: TRBV12-3/TRBV12-4
abundance: -
j_gene: TRBJ1-2
d_gene: -
CDR3aa: CASSFRGGYGYTF
CDR3nt: TGTGCCAGCAGTTTTAGGGGGGGCTATGGCTACACCTTC

v_gene: TRBV7-9
abundance: once
j_gene: TRBJ1-4
d_gene: -
CDR3aa: CASSLVGGVEEKLFF
CDR3nt: TGTGCCAGCAGCTTAGTCGGGGGTGTCGAGGAAAAACTGTTTTTT